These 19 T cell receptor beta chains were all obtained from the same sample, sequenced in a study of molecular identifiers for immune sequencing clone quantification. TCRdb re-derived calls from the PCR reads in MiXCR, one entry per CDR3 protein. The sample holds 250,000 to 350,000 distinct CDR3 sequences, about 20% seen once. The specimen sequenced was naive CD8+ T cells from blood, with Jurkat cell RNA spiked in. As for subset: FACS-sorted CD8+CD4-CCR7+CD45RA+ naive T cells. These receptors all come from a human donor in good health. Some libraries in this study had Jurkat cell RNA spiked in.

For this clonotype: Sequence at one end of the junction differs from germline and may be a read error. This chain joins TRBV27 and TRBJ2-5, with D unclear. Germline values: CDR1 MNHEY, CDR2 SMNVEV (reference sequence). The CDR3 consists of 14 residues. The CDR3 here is CASRLSGSLATQYF. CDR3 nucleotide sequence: TGTGCCAGCCGTTTATCCGGCAGCCTGGCGACCCAGTACTTC.

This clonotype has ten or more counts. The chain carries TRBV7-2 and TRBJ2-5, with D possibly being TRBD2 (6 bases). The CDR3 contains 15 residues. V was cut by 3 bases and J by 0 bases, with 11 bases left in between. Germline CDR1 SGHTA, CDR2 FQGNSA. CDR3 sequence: CASSFWGENQETQYF. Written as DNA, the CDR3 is TGTGCCAGCAGCTTTTGGGGGGAAAACCAAGAGACCCAGTACTTC.

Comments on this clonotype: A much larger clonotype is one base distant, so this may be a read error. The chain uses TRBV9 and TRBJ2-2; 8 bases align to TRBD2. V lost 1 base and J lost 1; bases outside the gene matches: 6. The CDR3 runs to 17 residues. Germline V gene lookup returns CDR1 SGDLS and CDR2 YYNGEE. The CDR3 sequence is CASSVSGRGVNTGELFF. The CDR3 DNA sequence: TGTGCCAGCAGCGTATCAGGGCGGGGGGTGAACACCGGGGAGCTGTTTTTT.

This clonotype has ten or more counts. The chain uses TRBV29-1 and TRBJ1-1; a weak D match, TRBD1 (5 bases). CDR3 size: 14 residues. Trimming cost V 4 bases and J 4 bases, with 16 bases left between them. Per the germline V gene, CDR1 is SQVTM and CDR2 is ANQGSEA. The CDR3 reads CSVGPTDKVTEAFF. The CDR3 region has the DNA TGCAGCGTTGGACCGACAGATAAGGTCACTGAAGCTTTCTTT.

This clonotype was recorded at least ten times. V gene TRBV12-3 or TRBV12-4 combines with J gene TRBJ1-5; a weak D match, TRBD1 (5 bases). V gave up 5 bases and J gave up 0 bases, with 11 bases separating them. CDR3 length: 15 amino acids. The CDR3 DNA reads TGTGCCAGCAGTCCGGGGGATTTTAGCAATCAGCCCCAGCATTTT. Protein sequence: CASSPGDFSNQPQHF.

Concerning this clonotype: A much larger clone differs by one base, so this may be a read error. This CDR3 is CASRHPGGTGVTDTQYF. The CDR3 DNA reads TGTGCCAGCAGACACCCCGGGGGCACCGGGGTAACAGATACGCAGTATTTT. The gene calls are TRBV6-5 and TRBJ2-3, with D tentatively TRBD1 or TRBD2 (6 bases each). V gave up 6 bases and J gave up 3 bases, with 22 bases separating them. The CDR3 is made up of 17 amino acids. Germline-derived CDR1 and CDR2 are MNHEY and SVGAGI.

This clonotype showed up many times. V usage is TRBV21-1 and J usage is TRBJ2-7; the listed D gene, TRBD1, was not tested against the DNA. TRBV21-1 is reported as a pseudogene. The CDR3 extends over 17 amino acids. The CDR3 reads CASSKVSRHPDGDEQYF. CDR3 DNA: TGTGCCAGCAGCAAAGTATCCCGGCACCCCGACGGGGACGAGCAGTACTTC.

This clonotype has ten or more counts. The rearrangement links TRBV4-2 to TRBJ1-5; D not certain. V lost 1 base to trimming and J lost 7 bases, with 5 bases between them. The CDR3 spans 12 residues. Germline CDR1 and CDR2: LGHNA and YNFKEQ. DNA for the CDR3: TGTGCCAGCAGCCAAGGGGTCCAGCCCCAGCATTTT. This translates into CASSQGVQPQHF.

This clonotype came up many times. CDR3 amino acids: CATVQGSFNQPQHF. In nucleotides, the CDR3 is TGTGCCACGGTACAGGGGAGTTTCAATCAGCCCCAGCATTTT. J is TRBJ1-5 and V is TRBV15; TRBD1 agrees at 7 bases. Trimming cost V 9 bases and J 3 bases; bases outside gene matches: 8. CDR1 is LNHNV and CDR2 is YYDKDF in the germline V gene (reference sequence). CDR3 size: 14 residues.

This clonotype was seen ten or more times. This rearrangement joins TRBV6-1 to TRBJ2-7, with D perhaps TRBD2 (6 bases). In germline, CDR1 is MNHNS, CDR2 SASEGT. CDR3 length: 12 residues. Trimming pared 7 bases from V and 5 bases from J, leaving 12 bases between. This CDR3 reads CASNRGGDEQYF. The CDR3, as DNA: TGTGCCAGCAACCGGGGAGGCGACGAGCAGTACTTC.

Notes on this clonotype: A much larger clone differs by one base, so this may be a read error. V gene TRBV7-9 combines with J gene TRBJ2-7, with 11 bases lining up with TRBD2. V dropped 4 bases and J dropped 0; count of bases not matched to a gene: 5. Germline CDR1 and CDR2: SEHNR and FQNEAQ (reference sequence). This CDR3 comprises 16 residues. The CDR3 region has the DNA TGTGCCAGCAGCTCCCTAGCGGGGGGCAGCTCCTACGAGCAGTACTTC. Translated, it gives CASSSLAGGSSYEQYF.

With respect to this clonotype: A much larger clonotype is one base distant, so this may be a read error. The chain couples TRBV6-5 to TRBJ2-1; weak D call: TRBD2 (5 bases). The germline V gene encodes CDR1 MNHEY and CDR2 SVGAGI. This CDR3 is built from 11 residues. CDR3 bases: TGTGCCGGCAGCCCCGGGGTTGAGCAGTTCTTC. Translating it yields CAGSPGVEQFF.

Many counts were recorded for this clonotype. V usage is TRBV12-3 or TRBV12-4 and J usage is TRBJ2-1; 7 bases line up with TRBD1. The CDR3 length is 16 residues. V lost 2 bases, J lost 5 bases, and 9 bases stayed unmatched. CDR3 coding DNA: TGTGCCAGCAGTTTAAAGGCAGGGGGTCAAGACAATGAGCAGTTCTTC. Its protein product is CASSLKAGGQDNEQFF.

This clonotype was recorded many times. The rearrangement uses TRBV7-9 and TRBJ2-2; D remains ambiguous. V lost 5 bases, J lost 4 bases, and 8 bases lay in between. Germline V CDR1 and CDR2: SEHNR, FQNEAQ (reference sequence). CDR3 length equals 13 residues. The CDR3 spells CASSLGPTGELFF. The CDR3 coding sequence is TGTGCCAGCAGCCTAGGGCCCACCGGGGAGCTGTTTTTT.

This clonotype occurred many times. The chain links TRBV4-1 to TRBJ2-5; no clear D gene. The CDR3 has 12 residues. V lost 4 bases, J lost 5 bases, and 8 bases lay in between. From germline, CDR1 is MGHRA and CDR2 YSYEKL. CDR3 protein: CASSRGAETQYF. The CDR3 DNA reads TGCGCCAGCAGCCGCGGCGCGGAGACCCAGTACTTC.

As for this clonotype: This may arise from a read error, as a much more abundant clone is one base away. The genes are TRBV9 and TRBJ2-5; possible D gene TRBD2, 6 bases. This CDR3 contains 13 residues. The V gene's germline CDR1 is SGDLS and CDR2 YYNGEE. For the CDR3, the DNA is TGTACCAGCAGTTACTCCGCGGGGGAGACCCAGTACTTC. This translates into CTSSYSAGETQYF. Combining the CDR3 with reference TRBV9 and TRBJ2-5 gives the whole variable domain DSGVTQTPKHLITATGQRVTLRCSPRSGDLSVYWYQQSLDQGLQFLIQYYNGEERAKGNILERFSAQQFPDLHSELNLSSLELGDSALYFCTSSYSAGETQYFGPGTRLLVL.

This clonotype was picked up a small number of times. CDR3 bases: TGCGCCAGCAGCCAAGGGTCGTGGGATGAGCAGTTCTTC. Its protein product is CASSQGSWDEQFF. J is TRBJ2-1 and V is TRBV4-1; unclear D gene. The CDR3 is 13 residues long. In germline, CDR1 is MGHRA, CDR2 YSYEKL. The ends were cut back, 1 base at V and 8 bases at J, with 9 bases in the middle.

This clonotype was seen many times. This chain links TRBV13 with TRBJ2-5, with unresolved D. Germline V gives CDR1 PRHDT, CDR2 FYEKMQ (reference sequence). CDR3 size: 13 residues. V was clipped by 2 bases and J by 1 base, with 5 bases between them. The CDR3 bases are TGTGCCAGCAGCTTATACAGCCAAGAGACCCAGTACTTC. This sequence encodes CASSLYSQETQYF.

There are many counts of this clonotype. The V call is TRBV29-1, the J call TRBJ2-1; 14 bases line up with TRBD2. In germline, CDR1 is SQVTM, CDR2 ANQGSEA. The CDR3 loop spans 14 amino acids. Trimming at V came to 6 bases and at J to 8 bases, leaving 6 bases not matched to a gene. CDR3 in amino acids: CSVRGLAGEDEQFF. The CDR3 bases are TGCAGCGTCCGGGGACTAGCGGGGGAGGATGAGCAGTTCTTC.